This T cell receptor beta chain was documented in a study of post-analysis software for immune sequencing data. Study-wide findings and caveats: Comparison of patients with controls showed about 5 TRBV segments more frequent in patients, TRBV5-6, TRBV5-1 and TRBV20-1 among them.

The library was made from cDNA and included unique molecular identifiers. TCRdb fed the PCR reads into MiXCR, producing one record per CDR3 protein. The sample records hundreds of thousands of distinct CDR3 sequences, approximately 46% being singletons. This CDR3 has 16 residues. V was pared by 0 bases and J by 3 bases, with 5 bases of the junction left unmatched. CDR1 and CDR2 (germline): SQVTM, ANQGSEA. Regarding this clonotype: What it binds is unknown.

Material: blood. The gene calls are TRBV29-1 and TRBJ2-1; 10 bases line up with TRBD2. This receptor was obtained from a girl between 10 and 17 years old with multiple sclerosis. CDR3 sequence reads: CSVEDGGTSDYNEQFF. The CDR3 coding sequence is TGCAGCGTTGAAGATGGGGGGACTAGCGACTACAATGAGCAGTTCTTC.